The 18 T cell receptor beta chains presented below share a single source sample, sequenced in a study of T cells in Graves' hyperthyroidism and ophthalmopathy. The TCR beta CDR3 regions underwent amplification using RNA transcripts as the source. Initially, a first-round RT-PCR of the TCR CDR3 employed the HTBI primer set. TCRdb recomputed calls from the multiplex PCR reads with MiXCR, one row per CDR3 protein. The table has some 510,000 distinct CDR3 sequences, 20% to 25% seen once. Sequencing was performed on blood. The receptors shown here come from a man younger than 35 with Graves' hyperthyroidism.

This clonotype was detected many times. The CDR3 reads CASSLGAREQYF. The CDR3 nucleotides read TGTGCCAGCAGCTTAGGGGCTAGGGAGCAGTACTTC. The V gene is TRBV11-2, the J gene TRBJ2-7, with D unresolved. Trimming removed 1 base from V and 7 bases from J, with 8 bases in between. This CDR3 spans 12 amino acids. From germline, CDR1 is SGHAT and CDR2 FQNNGV.

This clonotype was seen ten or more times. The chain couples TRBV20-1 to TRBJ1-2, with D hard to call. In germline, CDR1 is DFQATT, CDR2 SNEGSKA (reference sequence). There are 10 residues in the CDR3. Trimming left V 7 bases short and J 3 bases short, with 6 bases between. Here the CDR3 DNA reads TGCAGTGTCGCGGACTATGGCTACACCTTC. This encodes CSVADYGYTF.

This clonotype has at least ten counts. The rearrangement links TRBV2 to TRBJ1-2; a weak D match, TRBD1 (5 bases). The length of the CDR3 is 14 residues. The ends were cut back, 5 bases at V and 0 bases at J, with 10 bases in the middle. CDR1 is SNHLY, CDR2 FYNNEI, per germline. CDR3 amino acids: CASSTGTANYGYTF. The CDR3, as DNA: TGTGCCAGCAGTACCGGGACGGCTAACTATGGCTACACCTTC.

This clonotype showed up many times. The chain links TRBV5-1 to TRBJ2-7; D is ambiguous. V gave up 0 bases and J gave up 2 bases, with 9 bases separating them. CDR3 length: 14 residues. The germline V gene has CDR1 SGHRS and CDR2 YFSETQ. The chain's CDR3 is CASSLEATTYEQYF. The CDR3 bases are TGCGCCAGCAGCTTGGAGGCGACAACCTACGAGCAGTACTTC.

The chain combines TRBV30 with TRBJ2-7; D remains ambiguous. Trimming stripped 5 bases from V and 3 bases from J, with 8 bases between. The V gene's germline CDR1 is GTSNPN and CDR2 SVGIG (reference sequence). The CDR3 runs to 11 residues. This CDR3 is CAWANYYEQYF. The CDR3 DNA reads TGTGCCTGGGCAAATTACTACGAGCAGTACTTC.

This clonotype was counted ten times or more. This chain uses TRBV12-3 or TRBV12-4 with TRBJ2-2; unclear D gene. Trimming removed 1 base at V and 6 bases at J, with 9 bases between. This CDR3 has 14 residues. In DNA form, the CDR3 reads TGTGCCAGCAGTTTAGACCCGGGCCCCGGGGAGCTGTTTTTT. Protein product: CASSLDPGPGELFF.

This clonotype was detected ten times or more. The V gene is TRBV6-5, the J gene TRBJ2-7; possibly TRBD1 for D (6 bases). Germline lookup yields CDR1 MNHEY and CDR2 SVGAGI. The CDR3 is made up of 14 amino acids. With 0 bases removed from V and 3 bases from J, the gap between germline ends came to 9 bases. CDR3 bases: TGTGCCAGCAGTTACTCGACAGGTCTCTACGAGCAGTACTTC. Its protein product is CASSYSTGLYEQYF.

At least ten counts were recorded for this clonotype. The CDR3 loop is CASSLQYSTEAFF. CDR3 coding DNA: TGTGCCAGCAGTCTTCAATACTCCACTGAAGCTTTCTTT. The rearrangement links TRBV6-1 to TRBJ1-1; D gene ambiguous. V was pared by 5 bases and J by 4 bases, with 11 bases between. From germline, CDR1 is MNHNS and CDR2 SASEGT. The CDR3 extends over 13 amino acids.

The CDR3 DNA is TGTGCCTCAAAGCACAGGGGGAACACTGAAGCTTTCTTT. This codes for CASKHRGNTEAFF. This chain links TRBV19 with TRBJ1-1; 7 bases match TRBD1. Germline CDR1 is LNHDA and CDR2 is SQIVND (reference sequence). The J segment lost 1 base and the V segment lost 11 bases, leaving 7 bases of the junction unmatched. The CDR3 loop spans 13 amino acids.

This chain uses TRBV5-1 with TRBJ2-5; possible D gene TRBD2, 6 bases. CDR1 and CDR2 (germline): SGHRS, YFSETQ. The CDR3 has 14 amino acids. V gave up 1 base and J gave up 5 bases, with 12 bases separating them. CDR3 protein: CASSLTSPRETQYF. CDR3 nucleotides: TGCGCCAGCAGCTTGACTAGCCCTCGCGAGACCCAGTACTTC. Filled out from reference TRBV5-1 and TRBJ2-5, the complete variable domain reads KAGVTQTPRYLIKTRGQQVTLSCSPISGHRSVSWYQQTPGQGLQFLFEYFSETQRNKGNFPGRFSGRQFSNSRSEMNVSTLELGDSALYLCASSLTSPRETQYFGPGTRLLVL.

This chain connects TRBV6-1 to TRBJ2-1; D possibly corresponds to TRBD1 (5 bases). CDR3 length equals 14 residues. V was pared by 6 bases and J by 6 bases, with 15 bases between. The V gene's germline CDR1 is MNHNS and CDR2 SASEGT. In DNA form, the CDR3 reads TGTGCCAGCAGCCTAGGGGAATTGTTCAATGAGCAGTTCTTC. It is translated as CASSLGELFNEQFF.

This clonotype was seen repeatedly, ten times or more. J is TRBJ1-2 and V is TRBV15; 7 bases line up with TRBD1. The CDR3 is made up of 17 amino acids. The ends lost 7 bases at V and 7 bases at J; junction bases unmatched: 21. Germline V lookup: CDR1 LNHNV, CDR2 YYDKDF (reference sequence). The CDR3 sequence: CATTPSIRPGGRRGYTF. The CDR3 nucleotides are TGTGCCACCACCCCGTCCATCCGGCCAGGGGGTCGGCGTGGCTACACCTTC.

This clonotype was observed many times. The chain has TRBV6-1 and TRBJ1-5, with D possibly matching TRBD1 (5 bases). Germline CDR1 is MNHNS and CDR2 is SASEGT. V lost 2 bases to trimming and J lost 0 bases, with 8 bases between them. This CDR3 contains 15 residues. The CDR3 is CASSELDNSNQPQHF. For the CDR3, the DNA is TGTGCCAGCAGTGAATTGGACAATAGCAATCAGCCCCAGCATTTT.

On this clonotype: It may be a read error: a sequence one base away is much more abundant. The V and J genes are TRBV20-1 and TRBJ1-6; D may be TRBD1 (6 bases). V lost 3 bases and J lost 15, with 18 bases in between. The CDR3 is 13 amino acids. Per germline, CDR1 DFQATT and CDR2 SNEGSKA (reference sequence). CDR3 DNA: TGCAGTGCTAGCCGACGGGGGCTTCATGGCCTCCACTTT. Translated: CSASRRGLHGLHF.

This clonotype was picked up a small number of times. The CDR3 is CASSRLGGEGNNSPLHF. The DNA for the CDR3 is TGTGCCAGCAGCCGATTGGGGGGGGAAGGGAATAATTCACCCCTCCACTTT. The chain is built from TRBV7-8 and TRBJ1-6, with D tentatively TRBD1 (5 bases). V dropped 5 bases and J dropped 5 bases, with 19 bases sitting between them. Germline CDR1 SGHVS, CDR2 FQNEAQ. This CDR3 has 17 amino acids.

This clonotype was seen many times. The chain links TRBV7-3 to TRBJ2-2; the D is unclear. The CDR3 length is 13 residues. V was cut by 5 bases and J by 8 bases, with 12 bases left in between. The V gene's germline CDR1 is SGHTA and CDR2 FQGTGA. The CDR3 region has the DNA TGTGCCAGCAGCCTTTTCGAGGCGGGGGAGCTGTTTTTT. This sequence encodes CASSLFEAGELFF.

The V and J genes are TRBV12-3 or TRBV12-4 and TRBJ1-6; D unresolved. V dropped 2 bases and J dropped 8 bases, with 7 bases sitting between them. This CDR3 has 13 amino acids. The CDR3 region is CASSLNGDSPLHF. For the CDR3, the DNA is TGTGCCAGCAGTTTAAACGGGGATTCACCCCTCCACTTT.

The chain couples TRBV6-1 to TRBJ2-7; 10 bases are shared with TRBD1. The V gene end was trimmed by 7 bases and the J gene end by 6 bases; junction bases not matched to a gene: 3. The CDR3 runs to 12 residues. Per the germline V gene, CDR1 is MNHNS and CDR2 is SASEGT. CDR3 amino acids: CASMGTGVEQYF. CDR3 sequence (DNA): TGTGCCAGCATGGGGACAGGGGTCGAGCAGTACTTC.